What follows is one T cell receptor (beta chain) and its context. These data originate in a study of blood T cell repertoires in COVID-19. Measured with immunoSEQ multiplex PCR; TCRdb has only the in-frame clones, and not every one. The sample has under 45,000 clones; over 70% are singletons. This receptor was taken from a woman in her forties with acute or convalescent COVID-19. Sequencing was done on a sample of peripheral blood.

The CDR3 DNA reads TGTGCCAGCAGCCCGTCCTTCGGGGAGAGCTCCTACAATGAGCAGTTCTTC. The encoded protein is CASSPSFGESSYNEQFF. This rearrangement joins TRBV7-3 to TRBJ2-1; tentatively, D is TRBD2 (5 bases). Trimming took 5 bases from V and 0 from J, leaving 17 bases between them. The CDR3 is 17 amino acids. Germline lookup yields CDR1 SGHTA and CDR2 FQGTGA.